The 31 T cell receptor beta chains presented below share a single source sample, sequenced in a study of PD-L1 blockade in urothelial cancer. The time point: pretreatment peripheral blood. Assay used: immunoSEQ multiplex PCR; TCRdb lists only in-frame clones, some missing. The sample shows fewer than 95,000 clones, roughly 84% of them seen only once. Source: PBMCs, taken around atezolizumab (anti-PD-L1) treatment. The receptors were gathered from a man aged 55-75 years with urothelial cancer.

V usage is TRBV27 and J usage is TRBJ2-6, with D unresolved. The CDR3 runs to 17 residues. Germline loops: CDR1 MNHEY, CDR2 SMNVEV (reference sequence). The germline V and J ends were trimmed by 2 bases and 0 bases, with 11 bases remaining between them. This CDR3 reads CASSLEAYRSGANVLTF. For the CDR3, the DNA is TGTGCCAGCAGTTTAGAGGCTTACCGCTCTGGGGCCAACGTCCTGACTTTC.

The chain combines TRBV10-1 with TRBJ2-1, with 9 bases that match TRBD2. Germline V CDR1 and CDR2: WNHNN, SYGVQD (reference sequence). V gave up 3 bases and J gave up 8 bases; unmatched junction bases: 8. The CDR3 extends over 15 amino acids. CDR3: CASSDRAGGLDEQFF. In nucleotides, the CDR3 is TGCGCCAGCAGTGATCGGGCGGGAGGGCTCGATGAGCAGTTCTTC.

The chain carries TRBV5-8 and TRBJ2-7, with 15 positions matching TRBD2. The V gene's germline CDR1 is SGHTS and CDR2 YDEGEE. The CDR3 has 17 residues. V trimming: 4 bases; J trimming: 1 base; junction bases outside the gene matches: 6. CDR3 amino acids: CASSPWTSGRDSYEQYF. The CDR3 coding sequence is TGTGCCAGCAGCCCGTGGACTAGCGGGAGGGATTCCTACGAGCAGTACTTC.

The chain links TRBV6-1 to TRBJ1-2; D remains unclear. Trimming shortened V by 7 bases and J by 0 bases, and 12 bases separated the two germline ends. The CDR3 extends over 14 amino acids. CDR1 is MNHNS and CDR2 is SASEGT in the germline V gene. CDR3 region: CASTEGGSNYGYTF. The CDR3 DNA follows: TGTGCCAGCACCGAGGGAGGTTCTAACTATGGCTACACCTTC.

The chain has TRBV6-1 and TRBJ1-1; D not resolved. The CDR3 runs to 12 residues. Germline V gene lookup returns CDR1 MNHNS and CDR2 SASEGT. Trimming removed 4 bases at V and 10 bases at J, with 13 bases between. Here the CDR3 reads CASSVIESGAFF. The CDR3 DNA is TGTGCCAGCAGTGTCATTGAGAGTGGAGCTTTCTTT.

The CDR3 coding sequence is TGTGCCAGCAGTTTCACCCTTCCGGGTTCTGGAAACACCATATATTTT. Translated: CASSFTLPGSGNTIYF. This sequence joins TRBV27 and TRBJ1-3, with D unclear. The V end was cut by 3 bases, the J end by 1 base, with 13 bases between. This CDR3 contains 16 residues. Germline CDR1 and CDR2: MNHEY and SMNVEV (reference sequence).

This clone appeared a single time. The CDR3 protein is CASSQLGQGARQPQHF. DNA for the CDR3: TGTGCCAGCAGTCAGTTAGGACAGGGGGCTCGACAGCCCCAGCATTTT. The chain combines TRBV7-2 with TRBJ1-5; 11 bases are shared with TRBD1. The CDR3 loop spans 16 amino acids. From germline, CDR1 is SGHTA and CDR2 FQGNSA. The trim removed 6 bases at V and 7 bases at J, leaving 11 bases unmatched.

The V and J genes are TRBV5-1 and TRBJ2-6, with 10 nucleotides matching TRBD1. Germline V gene lookup returns CDR1 SGHRS and CDR2 YFSETQ. V was clipped by 5 bases and J by 0 bases; unmatched bases: 11. CDR3 length: 19 residues. The CDR3 region has the DNA TGCGCCAGCAGTTCCACCGGGACAGGGGTTTTCTCTGGGGCCAACGTCCTGACTTTC. Translating gives CASSSTGTGVFSGANVLTF.

The chain has TRBV28 and TRBJ2-7; TRBD1 aligns across 8 bases. The germline V gene encodes CDR1 MDHEN and CDR2 SYDVKM. The trim removed 4 bases at V and 3 bases at J, leaving 11 bases unmatched. This CDR3 contains 16 residues. In nucleotides, the CDR3 is TGTGCCAGCAGTTACCAAGCCGGGACAGGCCACTACGAGCAGTACTTC. It specifies CASSYQAGTGHYEQYF.

The chain recombines TRBV2 with TRBJ2-1; TRBD1 aligns across 9 bases. The CDR3 has 14 amino acids. Germline lookup yields CDR1 SNHLY and CDR2 FYNNEI. V trimming: 6 bases; J trimming: 5 bases; junction bases outside the gene matches: 5. CDR3 nucleotides: TGTGCCAGCAGCACGGGACAGGGAAACAATGAGCAGTTCTTC. It specifies CASSTGQGNNEQFF.

This chain connects TRBV6-5 to TRBJ1-2, with 9 bases that match TRBD1. Germline-derived CDR1 and CDR2 are MNHEY and SVGAGI. V lost 4 bases and J lost 7; bases outside the gene matches: 4. CDR3 length: 13 amino acids. CDR3: CASSSTGGGGYTF. The CDR3 region has the DNA TGTGCCAGCAGTTCTACAGGGGGCGGTGGCTACACCTTC.

The CDR3 coding sequence is TGTGCCAGCAGTTACTCGAAGGGGTACGGTGGAAACACCATATATTTT. Translated, it gives CASSYSKGYGGNTIYF. This rearrangement joins TRBV6-5 to TRBJ1-3, with D maybe TRBD1 (5 bases). V lost 0 bases and J 3 bases, leaving 12 bases between the germline ends. The CDR3 consists of 16 residues. The germline gives CDR1 MNHEY, CDR2 SVGAGI.

The chain joins TRBV5-1 to TRBJ2-7; 9 bases map to TRBD1. The CDR3 contains 13 residues. J was trimmed by 7 bases and V by 4 bases; bases with no gene match: 6. Germline assignment: CDR1 SGHRS and CDR2 YFSETQ. The CDR3 DNA follows: TGCGCCAGCAGCGTGGGACAGGGCGGTGAGCAGTACTTC. This codes for CASSVGQGGEQYF.

V usage is TRBV30 and J usage is TRBJ2-1; 12 bases agree with TRBD1. From germline, CDR1 is GTSNPN and CDR2 SVGIG (reference sequence). The V segment lost 6 bases and the J segment 9 bases; nucleotides outside the gene matches: 6. This CDR3 is built from 13 residues. CDR3 in DNA: TGTGCCTGCCGGGACAGGGGGCGAACTGAGCAGTTCTTC. Its protein is CACRDRGRTEQFF.

This chain uses TRBV11-2 with TRBJ2-7; possible D gene TRBD2, 6 bases. The CDR3 is 15 residues long. The germline V and J ends were trimmed by 5 bases and 4 bases, with 18 bases remaining between them. CDR1 is SGHAT and CDR2 is FQNNGV in the germline V gene. CDR3 sequence (DNA): TGTGCCAGCAGCGACCGGTGGGTAGGAGGGTACGAGCAGTACTTC. It codes for CASSDRWVGGYEQYF.

This clone was detected once. This chain connects TRBV7-2 to TRBJ2-5, with 8 bases lining up with TRBD2. The germline CDR1 and CDR2 sequences are SGHTA and FQGNSA. Trimming removed 5 bases from V and 6 bases from J; junction bases left unmatched: 8. This CDR3 has 14 residues. The CDR3 coding sequence is TGTGCCAGCAGCCCGTCCAGACTAGCGCAGACCCAGTACTTC. Its protein product is CASSPSRLAQTQYF.

This clone occurred once. This chain links TRBV6-1 with TRBJ2-1; TRBD2 matches at 8 bases. CDR1 is MNHNS and CDR2 is SASEGT in the germline V gene. The CDR3 totals 15 residues. With 3 bases clipped from V and 8 bases from J, the junction kept 9 bases outside the gene matches. This CDR3 is CASSDSSGAQYEQFF. In nucleotides, the CDR3 is TGTGCCAGCAGTGATAGTAGCGGGGCTCAATATGAGCAGTTCTTC.

In regard to this clone: Other DNA sequences within the sample encode an identical CDR3. V is TRBV28 and J is TRBJ1-1; 7 bases are a match to TRBD1. Losses at the gene ends were 6 bases for V and 5 bases for J; bases not matched to a gene: 6. This CDR3 is built from 13 residues. Germline CDR1 is MDHEN and CDR2 is SYDVKM. The CDR3 reads CASRPGGLTEAFF. DNA of the CDR3: TGTGCCAGCAGGCCAGGGGGTTTGACTGAAGCTTTCTTT.

The chain uses TRBV28 and TRBJ1-2, with D possibly matching TRBD1 (6 bases). CDR1 and CDR2 from the germline V gene are MDHEN and SYDVKM. With 3 bases removed from V and 0 bases from J, the gap between germline ends came to 17 bases. The CDR3 has 17 amino acids. The CDR3, as DNA: TGTGCCAGCAGTTTGTCATCTCGGACAGTTTCTAACTATGGCTACACCTTC. Translating gives CASSLSSRTVSNYGYTF.

The V and J genes are TRBV11-2 and TRBJ2-1; D is unresolved. The germline V and J ends were trimmed by 0 bases and 9 bases, with 9 bases remaining between them. This CDR3 has 13 residues. Per germline, CDR1 SGHAT and CDR2 FQNNGV. The CDR3 bases are TGTGCCAGCAGCTTAGAGGAGCGCGGTGAGCAGTTCTTC. Translated, it gives CASSLEERGEQFF.

The rearrangement uses TRBV6-1 and TRBJ2-7; 11 bases agree with TRBD2. V dropped 4 bases and J dropped 3; count of bases not matched to a gene: 8. The CDR3 runs to 16 residues. Germline CDR1 reads MNHNS; CDR2 reads SASEGT. Here the CDR3 reads CASSAHSGGANYEQYF. The CDR3 DNA follows: TGTGCCAGCAGTGCCCATAGCGGGGGGGCAAACTACGAGCAGTACTTC.

The genes are TRBV7-9 and TRBJ2-1, with D possibly matching TRBD1 (5 bases). The CDR3 runs to 17 residues. V lost 5 bases, J lost 0 bases, and 17 bases lay in between. Germline V gene lookup returns CDR1 SEHNR and CDR2 FQNEAQ (reference sequence). This chain's CDR3 is CASSVLGRLPSYNEQFF. In nucleotides, the CDR3 is TGTGCCAGCAGCGTCCTGGGGCGTTTACCCTCCTACAATGAGCAGTTCTTC.

A single count supports this clone. V gene TRBV5-4 combines with J gene TRBJ2-2, with 9 bases that match TRBD1. In germline, CDR1 is SGHNT, CDR2 YYREEE (reference sequence). V lost 4 bases, J lost 3 bases, and 10 bases stayed unmatched. The CDR3 has 17 residues. This CDR3 reads CASSDTGTGFDTGELFF. The CDR3 coding sequence is TGTGCCAGCAGCGACACCGGGACAGGGTTTGACACCGGGGAGCTGTTTTTT.

V and J are TRBV28 and TRBJ1-5; D uncertain. The CDR3 covers 13 residues. V lost 1 base, J lost 3 bases, and 4 bases lay in between. In germline, CDR1 is MDHEN, CDR2 SYDVKM. Here the CDR3 DNA reads TGTGCCAGCAGTTTATTAATCAATCAGCCCCAGCATTTT. Its protein is CASSLLINQPQHF. The full variable domain, in which reference TRBV28 and TRBJ1-5 provide the parts outside the CDR3, is DVKVTQSSRYLVKRTGEKVFLECVQDMDHENMFWYRQDPGLGLRLIYFSYDVKMKEKGDIPEGYSVSREKKERFSLILESASTNQTSMYLCASSLLINQPQHFGDGTRLSIL.

The V and J genes are TRBV7-2 and TRBJ1-1; TRBD1 agrees at 7 bases. The length of the CDR3 is 15 residues. V was pared by 5 bases and J by 5 bases, with 11 bases of the junction left unmatched. CDR1 is SGHTA and CDR2 is FQGNSA in the germline V gene. CDR3 in DNA: TGTGCCAGCAGCACTAACAGGGGAGCGCGTACTGAAGCTTTCTTT. As protein: CASSTNRGARTEAFF.

This clone is a singleton in its sample. The chain recombines TRBV4-1 with TRBJ2-1, with 8 bases that match TRBD1. The V and J ends lost 0 bases and 5 bases, in that order; junction bases with no gene match: 9. Looked up from germline, CDR1 is MGHRA and CDR2 is YSYEKL. The CDR3 spans 17 residues. CDR3 DNA sequence: TGCGCCAGCAGCCAAGATTGGGGCAGGGGGCCCAACAATGAGCAGTTCTTC. It is translated as CASSQDWGRGPNNEQFF.

J is TRBJ1-2 and V is TRBV5-4, with unresolved D. There are 15 residues in the CDR3. V lost 1 base and J 3 bases, leaving 13 bases between the germline ends. CDR1 is SGHNT and CDR2 is YYREEE in the germline V gene (reference sequence). CDR3 sequence: CASSLREARYYGYTF. The CDR3 DNA follows: TGTGCCAGCAGCTTGAGGGAGGCCCGCTACTATGGCTACACCTTC.

The chain links TRBV5-1 to TRBJ2-7; 8 bases are shared with TRBD2. This CDR3 spans 17 amino acids. Trimming at V came to 4 bases and at J to 4 bases, leaving 16 bases not matched to a gene. Germline CDR1 reads SGHRS; CDR2 reads YFSETQ. The DNA for the CDR3 is TGCGCCAGCAGCCCGGGGGGGGAGTGGTTGATGAGGTACGAGCAGTACTTC. It encodes CASSPGGEWLMRYEQYF.

The gene calls are TRBV5-4 and TRBJ2-2; 11 bases are a match to TRBD2. Germline loops: CDR1 SGHNT, CDR2 YYREEE (reference sequence). This CDR3 has 17 residues. The J segment lost 4 bases and the V segment lost 2 bases, leaving 7 bases of the junction unmatched. The CDR3 nucleotides read TGTGCCAGCAGCTTAGTAGCGGGAGGGCCTGGCACCGGGGAGCTGTTTTTT. Translating it yields CASSLVAGGPGTGELFF.

The chain recombines TRBV6-5 with TRBJ2-7, with a possible D match to TRBD1 (6 bases). With 6 bases removed from V and 0 bases from J, the gap between germline ends came to 15 bases. The CDR3 loop spans 15 amino acids. Germline V gene sequence: CDR1 MNHEY, CDR2 SVGAGI. CDR3 protein: CASSLNRDPSYEQYF. As DNA, the CDR3 is TGTGCCAGCAGCCTGAACAGGGATCCCTCCTACGAGCAGTACTTC.

V and J are TRBV18 and TRBJ2-1, with a tentative D call TRBD2 (5 bases). CDR3 size: 13 residues. Germline lookup yields CDR1 KGHSH and CDR2 LQKENI. V was cut by 0 bases and J by 5 bases, with 5 bases left in between. The DNA for the CDR3 is TGTGCCAGCTCACCACCAGCGGACAATGAGCAGTTCTTC. Residues: CASSPPADNEQFF. The full variable domain, its missing parts supplied by reference TRBV18 and TRBJ2-1, is NAGVMQNPRHLVRRRGQEARLRCSPMKGHSHVYWYRQLPEEGLKFMVYLQKENIIDESGMPKERFSAEFPKEGPSILRIQQVVRGDSAAYFCASSPPADNEQFFGPGTRLTVL.